Below are 27 T cell receptor beta chains sequenced from a single sample in a study of shared clonotypes between healthy human individuals. Naivety among CD8 cells was defined by CD45RO negativity and positive CCR7 selection, thereby excluding terminally differentiated effector memory CD45RA+ cells. TCRdb keeps only in-frame clones here, not all; method: immunoSEQ multiplex PCR. This table has hundreds of thousands of clones, roughly 96% appearing once. Sequencing was done on a sample of naive CD8+ T cells sorted from blood. The receptor set was obtained from a man aged 25-45 years in good health.

The gene calls are TRBV23-1 and TRBJ1-2; 10 nucleotides align to TRBD1. TRBV23-1 is reported as an ORF; its role is uncertain. V gave up 3 bases and J gave up 9 bases; unmatched junction bases: 16. This CDR3 region has 17 residues. In nucleotides, the CDR3 is TGCGCCAGCAGTCATCCTTTAATTCGACAGGGGGCCTGGAGCTACACCTTC. The encoded protein is CASSHPLIRQGAWSYTF.

V is TRBV10-2 and J is TRBJ2-3; 7 bases fit TRBD1. V was pared by 6 bases and J by 6 bases, with 12 bases of the junction left unmatched. CDR1 WSHSY and CDR2 SAAADI come from the germline V gene. This CDR3 spans 15 amino acids. This CDR3 is CASRLTWQGVDTQYF. CDR3 bases: TGCGCCAGCAGACTGACTTGGCAGGGGGTGGATACGCAGTATTTT.

The count of this clone is one. J is TRBJ2-1 and V is TRBV15, with D perhaps matching TRBD1 (6 bases). Trimming removed 6 bases from V and 0 bases from J, with 9 bases in between. This CDR3 has 14 amino acids. Per germline, CDR1 LNHNV and CDR2 YYDKDF (reference sequence). The CDR3, as DNA: TGTGCCACCAGTATGGACAGCTCCTACAATGAGCAGTTCTTC. It is translated as CATSMDSSYNEQFF.

The chain uses TRBV6-5 and TRBJ2-7; 8 positions agree with TRBD2. V shed 7 bases, J shed 5 bases, and the junction held 13 bases outside the gene matches. The CDR3 runs to 15 residues. CDR1 is MNHEY, CDR2 SVGAGI, per germline. CDR3 protein: CASTNSGTSPHEQYF. The CDR3 DNA sequence: TGTGCCAGCACTAATAGCGGGACAAGCCCCCACGAGCAGTACTTC.

This sequence joins TRBV6-5 and TRBJ2-2; D gene uncertain. Germline CDR1 reads MNHEY; CDR2 reads SVGAGI. V shed 5 bases and J shed 3 bases, with 13 bases lying between them. The CDR3 spans 15 residues. The CDR3 protein is CASSLVASHTGELFF. The CDR3 DNA reads as TGTGCCAGCAGTCTCGTGGCGAGCCACACCGGGGAGCTGTTTTTT.

The rearrangement links TRBV7-9 to TRBJ2-7; D possibly uses TRBD1 or TRBD2 (5 bases each). Per the germline V gene, CDR1 is SEHNR and CDR2 is FQNEAQ (reference sequence). The CDR3 runs 16 residues. With 5 bases removed from V and 3 bases from J, the gap between germline ends came to 20 bases. The CDR3 protein is CASSEGPITGDYEQYF. CDR3 DNA: TGTGCCAGCAGCGAGGGACCCATCACCGGGGACTACGAGCAGTACTTC.

V and J are TRBV2 and TRBJ1-2, with no clear D. Trimming removed 5 bases from V and 4 bases from J, with 14 bases in between. The CDR3 totals 14 residues. Germline CDR1 is SNHLY and CDR2 is FYNNEI. The CDR3 DNA is TGTGCCAGCAGTTCGTGGGGTGGAAGCTATGGCTACACCTTC. It specifies CASSSWGGSYGYTF.

The J gene is TRBJ2-5, the V gene TRBV6-5; 7 bases align to TRBD2. The germline V gene has CDR1 MNHEY and CDR2 SVGAGI. V trimming: 8 bases; J trimming: 3 bases; junction bases outside the gene matches: 3. This CDR3 has 12 residues. The CDR3 region has the DNA TGTGCCAGCGGGGGACTAAAAGAGACCCAGTACTTC. It codes for CASGGLKETQYF.

Worth noting for this clone: Distinct nucleotide sequences in the sample also encode this CDR3. The CDR3 spells CASSLTSGSLYEQYF. CDR3 coding DNA: TGTGCCAGCAGTTTAACTAGCGGGAGTCTGTACGAGCAGTACTTC. The chain uses TRBV27 and TRBJ2-7; 11 nucleotides align to TRBD2. Germline V CDR1 and CDR2: MNHEY, SMNVEV (reference sequence). The CDR3 is 15 amino acids. V was clipped by 2 bases and J by 4 bases; unmatched bases: 4.

This chain uses TRBV9 with TRBJ2-1, with D possibly being TRBD1 (6 bases). Per germline, CDR1 SGDLS and CDR2 YYNGEE. This CDR3 is built from 15 residues. The V end was cut by 0 bases, the J end by 7 bases, with 14 bases between. The CDR3 spells CASSVERTGINEQFF. In nucleotides, the CDR3 is TGTGCCAGCAGCGTAGAAAGAACAGGGATTAATGAGCAGTTCTTC.

This chain connects TRBV5-1 to TRBJ1-1; unclear D gene. V lost 0 bases to trimming and J lost 6 bases, with 6 bases between them. Germline V gives CDR1 SGHRS, CDR2 YFSETQ. This CDR3 has 12 residues. The CDR3 protein is CASSLEGPEAFF. The CDR3, as DNA: TGCGCCAGCAGCTTGGAGGGCCCTGAAGCTTTCTTT.

This chain uses TRBV29-1 with TRBJ2-1; D is ambiguous. The ends were cut back, 7 bases at V and 5 bases at J, with 15 bases in the middle. The CDR3 has 13 residues. Germline values: CDR1 SQVTM, CDR2 ANQGSEA. The CDR3 bases are TGCAGCGGCGCAGGCCTAGGGAACAATGAGCAGTTCTTC. Its protein is CSGAGLGNNEQFF.

The chain couples TRBV5-1 to TRBJ2-3, with 11 bases lining up with TRBD2. CDR1 SGHRS and CDR2 YFSETQ come from the germline V gene. The CDR3 loop spans 16 amino acids. V was pared by 6 bases and J by 5 bases, with 11 bases of the junction left unmatched. The chain's CDR3 is CASTAGASGRRDTQYF. The CDR3 region has the DNA TGCGCCAGCACAGCAGGGGCTAGCGGGAGGAGAGATACGCAGTATTTT.

This chain joins TRBV19 and TRBJ2-1; D might be TRBD1 (6 bases). Germline values: CDR1 LNHDA, CDR2 SQIVND (reference sequence). This CDR3 contains 12 residues. V was cut by 10 bases and J by 7 bases, with 14 bases left in between. CDR3 coding DNA: TGTGCCACCACTGACAGGTGGAATGAGCAGTTCTTC. This gives the protein CATTDRWNEQFF.

The gene calls are TRBV27 and TRBJ2-5, with D unresolved. The CDR3 contains 15 residues. Per germline, CDR1 MNHEY and CDR2 SMNVEV (reference sequence). Trimming pared 2 bases from V and 0 bases from J, leaving 10 bases between. The CDR3 nucleotides are TGTGCCAGCAGTTTAAGTCCGCCCTACCAAGAGACCCAGTACTTC. It translates to CASSLSPPYQETQYF.

The V call is TRBV10-1, the J call TRBJ2-7; TRBD2 is a possible D gene (5 bases). CDR3 length equals 12 residues. CDR1 and CDR2 from the germline V gene are WNHNN and SYGVQD (reference sequence). With 2 bases removed from V and 6 bases from J, the gap between germline ends came to 8 bases. In DNA, the CDR3 is TGCGCCAGCAGTGAGAGTGGGAGCGAGCAGTACTTC. Translation gives CASSESGSEQYF.

The rearrangement uses TRBV13 and TRBJ2-5, with D possibly being TRBD1 (6 bases). From germline, CDR1 is PRHDT and CDR2 FYEKMQ (reference sequence). V lost 0 bases and J lost 1, with 18 bases in between. The CDR3 totals 18 residues. The CDR3 DNA sequence: TGTGCCAGCAGCTTAGGGACAGGATATAGTGGATCCCAAGAGACCCAGTACTTC. Its protein is CASSLGTGYSGSQETQYF.

The gene calls are TRBV15 and TRBJ2-7; TRBD1 aligns across 9 bases. V gave up 1 base and J gave up 0 bases; unmatched junction bases: 4. In germline, CDR1 is LNHNV, CDR2 YYDKDF (reference sequence). The CDR3 totals 16 residues. CDR3 coding DNA: TGTGCCACCAGCAGAGCCCGGACAGGGGCCTCCTACGAGCAGTACTTC. This codes for CATSRARTGASYEQYF.

This chain uses TRBV7-8 with TRBJ2-4, with D possibly TRBD1 on 5 matching bases. Germline loops: CDR1 SGHVS, CDR2 FQNEAQ. Trimming pared 5 bases from V and 1 base from J, leaving 27 bases between. This CDR3 has 20 residues. The CDR3 bases are TGTGCCAGCAGCGACGGCGGTTGGCAGGGTGTTGTGGTCGCCAAAAACATTCAGTACTTC. Translating it yields CASSDGGWQGVVVAKNIQYF.

The chain uses TRBV2 and TRBJ2-7; TRBD1 matches at 7 bases. V was clipped by 6 bases and J by 2 bases; unmatched bases: 10. Looked up from germline, CDR1 is SNHLY and CDR2 is FYNNEI. The CDR3 sequence is 15 residues long. The DNA for the CDR3 is TGTGCCAGCAGCGAGGGGGCAGCGCGAACCTACGAGCAGTACTTC. This translates into CASSEGAARTYEQYF.

This chain links TRBV19 with TRBJ1-4; D not certain. In germline, CDR1 is LNHDA, CDR2 SQIVND (reference sequence). V lost 4 bases and J lost 10, with 10 bases in between. The CDR3 is 12 amino acids. This CDR3 is CASSNGRTKLFF. The CDR3 nucleotides read TGTGCCAGTAGTAACGGACGTACAAAACTGTTTTTT. Complete variable domain (other parts from reference TRBV19 and TRBJ1-4): DGGITQSPKYLFRKEGQNVTLSCEQNLNHDAMYWYRQDPGQGLRLIYYSQIVNDFQKGDIAEGYSVSREKKESFPLTVTSAQKNPTAFYLCASSNGRTKLFFGSGTQLSVL.

The gene calls are TRBV14 and TRBJ2-7, with 8 bases fitting TRBD1. In germline, CDR1 is SGHDN, CDR2 FVKESK. This CDR3 has 13 residues. The junction had 5 bases not matched to a gene; V was cut back by 3 bases and J by 7 bases. The CDR3 loop is CASSHDRGTEQYF. CDR3 nucleotides: TGTGCCAGCAGCCATGACAGGGGAACAGAGCAGTACTTC. The variable domain in full, with the rest retrieved from reference TRBV14 and TRBJ2-7, is EAGVTQFPSHSVIEKGQTVTLRCDPISGHDNLYWYRRVMGKEIKFLLHFVKESKQDESGMPNNRFLAERTGGTYSTLKVQPAELEDSGVYFCASSHDRGTEQYFGPGTRLTVT.

Here the CDR3 reads CAWRDGMNTEAFF. CDR3 sequence (DNA): TGTGCCTGGAGGGACGGCATGAACACTGAAGCTTTCTTT. V is TRBV30 and J is TRBJ1-1; D call uncertain. CDR1 and CDR2 from the germline V gene are GTSNPN and SVGIG (reference sequence). Trimming took off 3 bases at V and 0 bases at J, with 8 bases between the two ends. This CDR3 region has 13 residues.

The chain joins TRBV11-2 to TRBJ2-5; D remains ambiguous. Germline V gives CDR1 SGHAT, CDR2 FQNNGV. Trimming left V 4 bases short and J 1 base short, with 13 bases between. This CDR3 comprises 15 residues. The CDR3 nucleotides are TGTGCCAGCAGCTCGGTGGTGTTCCCCCAAGAGACCCAGTACTTC. Protein: CASSSVVFPQETQYF.

The chain links TRBV7-8 to TRBJ2-1; 7 bases are shared with TRBD2. Losses at the gene ends were 3 bases for V and 6 bases for J; bases not matched to a gene: 8. Germline CDR1 and CDR2: SGHVS and FQNEAQ. There are 15 residues in the CDR3. The CDR3 protein is CASSFEGGPPNEQFF. The DNA of the CDR3 is TGTGCCAGCAGCTTCGAGGGAGGGCCCCCCAATGAGCAGTTCTTC.

V and J are TRBV2 and TRBJ2-7, with a weak D call TRBD2 (6 bases). This CDR3 comprises 13 residues. Between the trimmed V and J ends, which lost 8 bases and 2 bases, there was a span of 13 bases. From germline, CDR1 is SNHLY and CDR2 FYNNEI. Here the CDR3 reads CASSPGAAYEQYF. The CDR3 nucleotides read TGTGCCAGCTCACCGGGAGCCGCCTACGAGCAGTACTTC. Filled out from reference TRBV2 and TRBJ2-7, the complete variable domain reads EPEVTQTPSHQVTQMGQEVILRCVPISNHLYFYWYRQILGQKVEFLVSFYNNEISEKSEIFDDQFSVERPDGSNFTLKIRSTKLEDSAMYFCASSPGAAYEQYFGPGTRLTVT.

The J gene is TRBJ2-7, the V gene TRBV5-1; 8 nucleotides line up with TRBD1. Germline assignment: CDR1 SGHRS and CDR2 YFSETQ. The CDR3 has 14 residues. V was clipped by 3 bases and J by 3 bases; unmatched bases: 5. The CDR3 is CASSSTGVIYEQYF. CDR3 nucleotides: TGCGCCAGCAGCTCGACAGGGGTAATCTACGAGCAGTACTTC.